Listed below are T cell receptor beta chains from one sample, sequenced in a study of T cell changes during pregnancy in multiple sclerosis. Assay used: immunoSEQ multiplex PCR; TCRdb lists only in-frame clones, some missing. The table lists tens of thousands of clones, 85% to 95% of them singletons. The source material was CD4+ T cells from peripheral blood mononuclear cells, sampled in the third trimester of pregnancy. The receptors originated from a female donor with multiple sclerosis, enrolled in a pregnancy study. CDR3s include the opening cysteine and the closing phenylalanine or tryptophan. A D gene is named only where the DNA matches it firmly. Clone size is given for some rows only: seen once, a few or many times, or a class if the clone is expanded.

TRBJ2-7,-,-,TRBV7-2,15,TGTGCCAGCAGCTTAATAGACTCGGTAACCTACGAGCAGTACTTC,CASSLIDSVTYEQYF
TRBJ2-1,-,-,TRBV20-1,10,TGCAGTGCCCGCGACAATGAGCAGTTCTTC,CSARDNEQFF
TRBJ1-1,TRBD1,-,TRBV4-2,15,TGTGCCAGCAGCCCCCGGACAGGTATAAACACTGAAGCTTTCTTT,CASSPRTGINTEAFF
TRBJ2-2,TRBD1,-,TRBV5-4,15,TGTGCCAGCAGCCCTGGGACAGGGAGAACCGGGGAGCTGTTTTTT,CASSPGTGRTGELFF
TRBJ2-1,-,-,TRBV7-3,13,TGTGCCAGCAGCCCCCCTGGAGCGAGCGAGCAGTTCTTC,CASSPPGASEQFF
TRBJ2-2,-,-,TRBV6-5,14,TGTGCCAGCAGTTACGATCGGTACACCGGGGAGCTGTTTTTT,CASSYDRYTGELFF
TRBJ2-3,TRBD2,-,TRBV5-1,17,TGCGCCAGCAGCTTGCCTAGCGGGGGGGCAGGCACAGATACGCAGTATTTT,CASSLPSGGAGTDTQYF
TRBJ1-3,TRBD1,-,TRBV29-1,12,TGCAGCGTTGCGTCGACAGGGGGACTAGTATATTTT,CSVASTGGLVYF
TRBJ2-2,-,-,TRBV10-2,13,TGCGCCAGCAGTGAGGACAGCACCGGGGAGCTGTTTTTT,CASSEDSTGELFF
TRBJ2-3,TRBD2,-,TRBV23-1,16,TGCGCCAGCAGTCGCCGACTAGCGGGGAAGACAGATACGCAGTATTTT,CASSRRLAGKTDTQYF
TRBJ2-5,TRBD2,-,TRBV6-1,15,TGTGCCAGCAGTGAACGGGCGGGGGGGCCGGAGACCCAGTACTTC,CASSERAGGPETQYF
TRBJ1-1,-,once,TRBV2,12,TGTGCCAGCATCCTCGGGGGTACTGAAGCTTTCTTT,CASILGGTEAFF
TRBJ2-1,-,-,TRBV19,13,TGTGCCAGTAGTATAGAGTCGCCGCGGGAGCAGTTCTTC,CASSIESPREQFF
TRBJ1-3,-,-,TRBV5-1,19,TGCGCCAGCAGCTTGGAAAGGGGAACCGGCCAAAGCCTTGGAAACACCATATATTTT,CASSLERGTGQSLGNTIYF
TRBJ2-2,TRBD2,-,TRBV5-1,15,TGCGCCAGCAGCTTACTAGCGGGATCCACCGGGGAGCTGTTTTTT,CASSLLAGSTGELFF
TRBJ2-1,TRBD2,-,TRBV18,17,TGTGCCAGCTCAGCGGATCCGGGACTAGCGGGAGTATATGAGCAGTTCTTC,CASSADPGLAGVYEQFF
TRBJ2-1,TRBD1,-,TRBV6-4,14,TGTGCCAGCAGTCTGGACAGGCAGTACAATGAGCAGTTCTTC,CASSLDRQYNEQFF
TRBJ1-5,-,-,TRBV4-1,15,TGCGCCAGCAGCCAAGAGGGAGGGAGCAATCAGCCCCAGCATTTT,CASSQEGGSNQPQHF
TRBJ1-5,TRBD1,-,TRBV10-3,18,TGTGCCATCAGTGAGGGGCCGGGACAGGGGGCCCGCAATCAGCCCCAGCATTTT,CAISEGPGQGARNQPQHF
TRBJ2-7,-,-,TRBV4-1,20,TGCGCCAGCAGCCAAGATCCCTTGAGGGCACTTGCGGGGATCTCCTACGAGCAGTACTTC,CASSQDPLRALAGISYEQYF